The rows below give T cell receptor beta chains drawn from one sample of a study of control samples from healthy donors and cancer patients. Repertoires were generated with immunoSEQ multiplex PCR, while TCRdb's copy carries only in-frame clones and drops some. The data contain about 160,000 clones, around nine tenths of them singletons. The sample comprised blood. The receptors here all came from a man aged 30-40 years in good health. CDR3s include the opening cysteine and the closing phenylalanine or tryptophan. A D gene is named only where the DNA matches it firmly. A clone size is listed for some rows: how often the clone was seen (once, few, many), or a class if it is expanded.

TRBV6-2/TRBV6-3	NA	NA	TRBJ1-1	TGTGCCAGCAGTGACTTTAGGGGGAACACTGAAGCTTTCTTT	CASSDFRGNTEAFF
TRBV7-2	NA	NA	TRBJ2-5	TGTGCCAGCAGCTTAGTTGCGTTGCAGACCCAGTACTTC	CASSLVALQTQYF
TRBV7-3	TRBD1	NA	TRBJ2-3	TGTGCCAGCAGCACCGGGACAGCCCATGCAGATACGCAGTATTTT	CASSTGTAHADTQYF
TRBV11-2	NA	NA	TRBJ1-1	TGTGCCAGCAGCTTTGACCGGACGGGCACTGAAGCTTTCTTT	CASSFDRTGTEAFF
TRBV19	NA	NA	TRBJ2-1	TGTGCCAGTAGTGTTTCTACAGGACAGGGACTAAACAATGAGCAGTTCTTC	CASSVSTGQGLNNEQFF
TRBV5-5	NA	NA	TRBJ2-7	TGTGCCAGCAGCACCCAGGGGGGGACAGACCGGCAGTACTTC	CASSTQGGTDRQYF
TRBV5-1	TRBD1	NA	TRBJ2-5	TGCGCCAGCAGCTTGTTTGGGCAGGGGGAGGAGACCCAGTACTTC	CASSLFGQGEETQYF
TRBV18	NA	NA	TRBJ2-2	TGTGCCAGCTCACCAGGAATGGGGTCCACCGGGGAGCTGTTTTTT	CASSPGMGSTGELFF
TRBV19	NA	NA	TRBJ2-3	TGTGCCAGTAGTCTGGGACCCACTAGCACAGATACGCAGTATTTT	CASSLGPTSTDTQYF
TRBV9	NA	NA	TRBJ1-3	TGTGCCAGCAGCGTGGGGGATCCTTATGGAAACACCATATATTTT	CASSVGDPYGNTIYF
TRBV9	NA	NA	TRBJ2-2	TGTGCCAGCAGCGTCGCCTGGGGGGGGGCCCCCGGGGAGCTGTTTTTT	CASSVAWGGAPGELFF
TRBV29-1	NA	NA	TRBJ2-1	TGCAGCGGCCGAGTGGACGGGTATGAGCAGTTCTTC	CSGRVDGYEQFF
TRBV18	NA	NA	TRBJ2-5	TGTGCCAGCTCACCGCTCAGAAAAGAGACCCAGTACTTC	CASSPLRKETQYF
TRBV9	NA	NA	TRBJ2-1	TGTGCCAGCAGCGGCAGACAGGTCTCGAGCTCCTACAATGAGCAGTTCTTC	CASSGRQVSSSYNEQFF
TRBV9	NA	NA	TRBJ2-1	TGTCCCCATAAGGGGGGGACATCCGAGAATGAGCAGTTCTTC	CPHKGGTSENEQFF
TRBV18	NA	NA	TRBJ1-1	TGTGCCAGCTCACCCCCTCTTCTTATCAGGGGAATCATGAACACTGAAGCTTTCTTT	CASSPPLLIRGIMNTEAFF
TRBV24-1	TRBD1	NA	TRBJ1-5	TGTGCCACCAGTGAATCGACAGGGGCGTCTAATCAGCCCCAGCATTTT	CATSESTGASNQPQHF
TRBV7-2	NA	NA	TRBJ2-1	TGTGCCAGCAGCGGGAGTGGTTATGAGCAGTTCTTC	CASSGSGYEQFF
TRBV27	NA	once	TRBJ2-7	TGTGCCAGCAGTTTTAGTGCTAGGTACGAGCAGTACTTC	CASSFSARYEQYF
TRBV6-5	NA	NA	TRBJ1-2	TGTGCCAGCAGGGGGACATACTATGGCTACACCTTC	CASRGTYYGYTF
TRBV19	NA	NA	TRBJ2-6	TGTGCCAGTAGTATCGGGGCGTGGGCTGGGGCCAACGTCCTGACTTTC	CASSIGAWAGANVLTF
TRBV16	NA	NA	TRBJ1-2	TGTGCCAGCAGCCAATATGAGAGTGCAGCCTATGGCTACACCTTC	CASSQYESAAYGYTF
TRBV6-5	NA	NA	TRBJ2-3	TGTGCCAGCAGTCCCGGGCCTAGCACAGATACGCAGTATTTT	CASSPGPSTDTQYF
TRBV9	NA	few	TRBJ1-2	TGTGCCAGCAGCCCGTCTATTAACTATGGCTACACCTTC	CASSPSINYGYTF
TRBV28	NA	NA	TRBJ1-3	TGTGCCAGCAGTAAGACAGCTTCTGGAAACACCATATATTTT	CASSKTASGNTIYF
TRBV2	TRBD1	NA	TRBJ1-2	TGTGCCAGCTCCAGGACAGGTCAATATGGCTACACCTTC	CASSRTGQYGYTF
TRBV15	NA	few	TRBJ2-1	TGTGCCACCAGCAGAAGTGGACTTAAGTTAGGGGGTGAGCAGTTCTTC	CATSRSGLKLGGEQFF
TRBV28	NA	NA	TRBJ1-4	TGTGCCAGCAGTACGGGACTTTTAGAAAAACTGTTTTTT	CASSTGLLEKLFF
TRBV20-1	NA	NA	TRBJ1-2	TGCAGTGCCCATGACGGCTATGGCTACACCTTC	CSAHDGYGYTF
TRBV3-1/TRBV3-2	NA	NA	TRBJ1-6	TGTGCCAGCAGCCAAGGGATGGGATCACCCCTCCACTTT	CASSQGMGSPLHF
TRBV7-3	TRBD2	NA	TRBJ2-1	TGTGCCAGCAGCTTAATTCCGACTAGCGGGAAGGATGAGCAGTTCTTC	CASSLIPTSGKDEQFF
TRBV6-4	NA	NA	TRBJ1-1	TGTGCCAGCAGTGACTCGAGCAGGGGCACTGAAGCTTTCTTT	CASSDSSRGTEAFF
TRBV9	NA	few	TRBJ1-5	TGTGCCAGCAGCGAACAAGCGGAACAGCAGCCCCAGCATTTT	CASSEQAEQQPQHF
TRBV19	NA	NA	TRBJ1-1	TGTGCCAGTAGGGCGGGCCGTAAAAACACTGAAGCTTTCTTT	CASRAGRKNTEAFF
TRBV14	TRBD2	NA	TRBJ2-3	TGTGCCAGCAGCCAGCTAGCGGGGGTAAGAACGCAGTATTTT	CASSQLAGVRTQYF
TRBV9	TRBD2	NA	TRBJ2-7	TGTGCCAGCAGCGTTTCCAGCGGGAGTAATGAGCAGTACTTC	CASSVSSGSNEQYF
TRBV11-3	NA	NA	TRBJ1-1	TGTGCCAGCAGCTTAGCCTTGAACACTGAAGCTTTCTTT	CASSLALNTEAFF
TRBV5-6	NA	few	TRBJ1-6	TGTGCCAGCAGCTTGGAGCGCAGGGTGACTTCACCCCTCCACTTT	CASSLERRVTSPLHF
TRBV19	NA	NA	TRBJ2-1	TGTGCCAGTAGTATGCAGGGGTACCGGAATGAGCAGTTCTTC	CASSMQGYRNEQFF
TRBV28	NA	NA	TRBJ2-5	TGTGCCAGCAGCCGCGGAAAAGAGACCCAGTACTTC	CASSRGKETQYF
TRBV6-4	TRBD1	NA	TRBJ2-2	TGTGCCAGTCAACGGACAGGGGGCAACACCGGGGAGCTGTTTTTT	CASQRTGGNTGELFF
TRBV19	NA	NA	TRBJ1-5	TGTGCCAGTAGTACCCGCGACCGCCTGACGGGGCAGCCCCAGCATTTT	CASSTRDRLTGQPQHF
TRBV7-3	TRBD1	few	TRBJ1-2	TGTGCCAGCAGCCCCCCAGCAACAGGGGGGTCCCCCTATGGCTACACCTTC	CASSPPATGGSPYGYTF
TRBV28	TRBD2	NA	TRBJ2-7	TGTGCCAGCACAAGCGGGAGCTACGAGCAGTACTTC	CASTSGSYEQYF
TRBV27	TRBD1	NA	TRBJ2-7	TGTGCCAGTTACGGGACAGGGTTTTACGAGCAGTACTTC	CASYGTGFYEQYF
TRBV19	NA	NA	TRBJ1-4	TGTGCCAGTAGTAACCAACGGGGTGAAAAACTGTTTTTT	CASSNQRGEKLFF
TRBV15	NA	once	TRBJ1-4	TGTGCCACCAGCAGAGGGTCCAGGGCTACTAATGAAAAACTGTTTTTT	CATSRGSRATNEKLFF
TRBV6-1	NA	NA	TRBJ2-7	TGTGCCAGCAGTGAGGTCCGGTCCTACGAGCAGTACTTC	CASSEVRSYEQYF
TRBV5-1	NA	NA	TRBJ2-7	TGCGCCAGCAGCCCTTGGAGACCGGGGGTGGAAAACGAGCAGTACTTC	CASSPWRPGVENEQYF
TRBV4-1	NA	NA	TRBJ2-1	TGCGCCAGCAGCCAAGATAGTGGGTTTGCCAGACCGTCGGTGGAGCAGTTCTTC	CASSQDSGFARPSVEQFF
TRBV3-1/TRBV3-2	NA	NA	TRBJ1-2	TGTGCCAGCAGCCAAGATTGGGGGGCGGTGGCTGGCTACACCTTC	CASSQDWGAVAGYTF
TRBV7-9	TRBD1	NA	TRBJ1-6	TGTGCCAGCAGCTTAGGGGACAGCCCCCGGAATTCACCCCTCCACTTT	CASSLGDSPRNSPLHF
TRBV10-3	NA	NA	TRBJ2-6	TGTGCCATCAGTGACAGGGCCTCTGGGGCCAACGTCCTGACTTTC	CAISDRASGANVLTF
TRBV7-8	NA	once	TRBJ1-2	TGTGCCAGCAGCTCCCGAAAGCAAGGTGGGGATGGCTACACCTTC	CASSSRKQGGDGYTF
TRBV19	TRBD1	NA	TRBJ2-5	TGTGCCAGTAGTCAACAGGGGTCAGAGACCCAGTACTTC	CASSQQGSETQYF
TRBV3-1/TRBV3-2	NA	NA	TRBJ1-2	TGTGCCAGCAGCCTTTCCAACAGGGCCGAGGGCTATGGCTACACCTTC	CASSLSNRAEGYGYTF
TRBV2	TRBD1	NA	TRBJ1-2	TGTGCCAGCGGCCTAGACAGGGGGCATGGTGGCTACACCTTC	CASGLDRGHGGYTF
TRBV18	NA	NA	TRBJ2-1	TGTGCCAGCTCACCAGGGCTAGTAGCCTACAATGAGCAGTTCTTC	CASSPGLVAYNEQFF
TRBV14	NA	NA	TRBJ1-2	TGTGCCAGCAGCCTTACAGGTTATGGCTACACCTTC	CASSLTGYGYTF
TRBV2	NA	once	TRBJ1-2	TGTGCCAGCAGTGAAAACTGGGTGTCGGTAAACTATGGCTACACCTTC	CASSENWVSVNYGYTF